This TCR beta chain was sequenced during a study of control samples from healthy donors and cancer patients. Data came from immunoSEQ multiplex PCR; TCRdb stores just in-frame clones and leaves some out. The table includes roughly 120,000 clones, roughly 93% detected once. The CDR3 is made up of 17 amino acids. V was clipped by 5 bases and J by 0 bases, with 17 bases between them. Germline CDR1 reads MNHEY; CDR2 reads SMNVEV (reference sequence). The genes are TRBV27 and TRBJ2-4; D is ambiguous. The sequenced material came from blood. This clonotype originated in a man under 40 in good health. The CDR3 loop is CASSPVGPLLAKNIQYF. The DNA for the CDR3 is TGTGCCAGCAGTCCCGTCGGACCCTTATTAGCCAAAAACATTCAGTACTTC.